This T cell receptor beta chain was observed in a study of shared clonotypes between healthy human individuals. Concerning this clone: Its antigen is currently unknown.

Overall study results and limits: Sampling included only blood; tissue repertoires likely differ.

Germline CDR1 is GTSNPN and CDR2 is SVGIG (reference sequence). J lost 2 bases, V lost 3 bases, and 8 bases had no gene match. This CDR3 comprises 15 residues. Source study methods: ImmunoSEQ sequences covered only the junction and lacked quality scores; filtering therefore differed. Profiled with immunoSEQ multiplex PCR; TCRdb holds only in-frame clones, not every one. V and J calls and clone size are as listed in that table; D and trimming were resolved from the DNA. The sample lists 1,400,000 or so clones; just under 99% were seen once. The receptor was derived from a young man in good health. The genes are TRBV30 and TRBJ2-7, with 9 bases that match TRBD2. Sample: naive CD4+ T cells sorted from blood. Documented subset: CD45RA+ positively selected. The CDR3 DNA reads as TGTGCCTGGAGCAGACGACTAGCGGTCGCCTACGAGCAGTACTTC. Amino acids: CAWSRRLAVAYEQYF.